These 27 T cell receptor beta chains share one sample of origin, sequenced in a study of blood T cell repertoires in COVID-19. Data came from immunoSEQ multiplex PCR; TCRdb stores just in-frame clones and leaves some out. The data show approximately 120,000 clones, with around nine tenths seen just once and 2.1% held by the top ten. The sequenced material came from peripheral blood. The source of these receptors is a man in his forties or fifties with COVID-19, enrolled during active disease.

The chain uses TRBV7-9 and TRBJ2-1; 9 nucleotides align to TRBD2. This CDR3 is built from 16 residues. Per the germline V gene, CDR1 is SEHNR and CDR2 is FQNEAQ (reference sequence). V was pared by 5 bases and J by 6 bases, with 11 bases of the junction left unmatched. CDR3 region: CASSPTLAGPINEQFF. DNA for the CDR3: TGTGCCAGCAGCCCCACCCTAGCGGGGCCTATCAATGAGCAGTTCTTC.

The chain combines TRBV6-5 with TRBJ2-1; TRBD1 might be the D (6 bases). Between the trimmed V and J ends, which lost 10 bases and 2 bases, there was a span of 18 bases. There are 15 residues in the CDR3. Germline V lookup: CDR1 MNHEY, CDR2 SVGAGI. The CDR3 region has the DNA TGTGCCATATATTGGGGGCTAGTCCCCTACAATGAGCAGTTCTTC. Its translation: CAIYWGLVPYNEQFF.

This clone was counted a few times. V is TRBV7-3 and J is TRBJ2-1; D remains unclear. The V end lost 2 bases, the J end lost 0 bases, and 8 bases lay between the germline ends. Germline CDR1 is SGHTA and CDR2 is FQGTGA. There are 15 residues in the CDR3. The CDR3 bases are TGTGCCAGCAGCTTACAATCCAGCTCCTACAATGAGCAGTTCTTC. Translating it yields CASSLQSSSYNEQFF.

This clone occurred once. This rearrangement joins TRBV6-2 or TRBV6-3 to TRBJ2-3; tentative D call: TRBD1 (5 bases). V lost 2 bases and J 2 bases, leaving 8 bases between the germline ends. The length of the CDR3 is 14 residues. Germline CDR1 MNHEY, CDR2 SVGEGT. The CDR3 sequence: CASSYETDTDTQYF. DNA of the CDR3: TGTGCCAGCAGTTACGAGACAGACACAGATACGCAGTATTTT.

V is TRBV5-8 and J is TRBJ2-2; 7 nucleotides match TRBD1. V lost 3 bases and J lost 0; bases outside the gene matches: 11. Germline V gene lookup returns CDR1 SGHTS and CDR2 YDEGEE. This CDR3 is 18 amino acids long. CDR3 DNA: TGTGCCAGCAGCTCCCCTACAGGGGATCTTGCGAACACCGGGGAGCTGTTTTTT. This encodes CASSSPTGDLANTGELFF. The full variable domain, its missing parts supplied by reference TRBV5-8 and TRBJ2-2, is EAGVTQSPTHLIKTRGQQATLRCSPISGHTSVYWYQQALGLGLQFLLWYDEGEERNRGNFPPRFSGRQFPNYSSELNVNALELEDSALYLCASSSPTGDLANTGELFFGEGSRLTVL.

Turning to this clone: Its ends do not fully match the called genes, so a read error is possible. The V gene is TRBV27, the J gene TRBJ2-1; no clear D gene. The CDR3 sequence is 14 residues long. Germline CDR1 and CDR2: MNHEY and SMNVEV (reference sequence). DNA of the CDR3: TGTGCCAGCACTTTAAGTTGGGCTAACAATGAGCAGTTCTTC. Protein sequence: CASTLSWANNEQFF.

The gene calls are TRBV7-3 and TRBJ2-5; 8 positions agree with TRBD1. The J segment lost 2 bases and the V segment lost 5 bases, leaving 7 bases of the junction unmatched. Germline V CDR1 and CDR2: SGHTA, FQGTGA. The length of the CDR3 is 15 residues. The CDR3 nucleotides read TGTGCCAGCAGCCCGACCGGGACAGGACAAGAGACCCAGTACTTC. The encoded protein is CASSPTGTGQETQYF. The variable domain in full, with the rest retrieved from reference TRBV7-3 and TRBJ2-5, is GAGVSQTPSNKVTEKGKYVELRCDPISGHTALYWYRQSLGQGPEFLIYFQGTGAADDSGLPNDRFFAVRPEGSVSTLKIQRTERGDSAVYLCASSPTGTGQETQYFGPGTRLLVL.

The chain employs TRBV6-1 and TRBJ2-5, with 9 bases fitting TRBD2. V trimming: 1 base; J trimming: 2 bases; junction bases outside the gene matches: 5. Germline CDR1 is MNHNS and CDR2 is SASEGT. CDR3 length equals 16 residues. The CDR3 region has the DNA TGTGCCAGCAGTGAAGTTTGGACTAGCGCACAAGAGACCCAGTACTTC. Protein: CASSEVWTSAQETQYF.

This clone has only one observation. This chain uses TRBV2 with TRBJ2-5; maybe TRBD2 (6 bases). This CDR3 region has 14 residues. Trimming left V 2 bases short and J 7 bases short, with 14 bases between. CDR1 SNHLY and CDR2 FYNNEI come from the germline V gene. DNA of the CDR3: TGTGCCAGCAGTGAATGGTCTAGCGTCGGGACCCAGTACTTC. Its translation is CASSEWSSVGTQYF.

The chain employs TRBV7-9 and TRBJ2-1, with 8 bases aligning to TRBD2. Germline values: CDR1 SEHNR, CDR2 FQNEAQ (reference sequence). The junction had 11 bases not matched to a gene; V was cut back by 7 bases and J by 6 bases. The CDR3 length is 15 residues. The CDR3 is CASTASGTRRNEQFF. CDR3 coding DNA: TGTGCCAGCACCGCCTCCGGGACTAGGCGCAATGAGCAGTTCTTC.

CDR3 loop: CASLRRQELNYGYTF. CDR3 DNA: TGTGCCAGCTTAAGACGACAGGAGCTCAACTATGGCTACACCTTC. The rearrangement joins TRBV7-2 to TRBJ1-2, with D possibly matching TRBD1 (6 bases). The V gene's germline CDR1 is SGHTA and CDR2 FQGNSA. This CDR3 is 15 amino acids long. With 8 bases removed from V and 2 bases from J, the gap between germline ends came to 18 bases.

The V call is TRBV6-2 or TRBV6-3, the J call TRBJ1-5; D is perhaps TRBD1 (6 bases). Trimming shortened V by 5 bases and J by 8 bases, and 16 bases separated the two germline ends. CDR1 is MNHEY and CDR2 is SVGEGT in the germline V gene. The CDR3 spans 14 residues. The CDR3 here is CASSPQGFGKPQHF. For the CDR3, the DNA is TGTGCCAGCAGTCCACAGGGTTTCGGTAAGCCCCAGCATTTT.

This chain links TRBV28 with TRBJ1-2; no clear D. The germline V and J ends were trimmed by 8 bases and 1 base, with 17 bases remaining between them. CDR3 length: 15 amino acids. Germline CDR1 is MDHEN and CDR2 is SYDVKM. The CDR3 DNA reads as TGTGCCAGCCGTATAACCGGAGGACGTAACTATGGCTACACCTTC. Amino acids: CASRITGGRNYGYTF.

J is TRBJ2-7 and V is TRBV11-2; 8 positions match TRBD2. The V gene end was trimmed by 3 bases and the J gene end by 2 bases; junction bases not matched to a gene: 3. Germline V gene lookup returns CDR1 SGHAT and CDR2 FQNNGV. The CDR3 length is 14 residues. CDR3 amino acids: CASSFSGNPYEQYF. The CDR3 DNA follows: TGTGCCAGCAGCTTTAGCGGGAATCCCTACGAGCAGTACTTC.

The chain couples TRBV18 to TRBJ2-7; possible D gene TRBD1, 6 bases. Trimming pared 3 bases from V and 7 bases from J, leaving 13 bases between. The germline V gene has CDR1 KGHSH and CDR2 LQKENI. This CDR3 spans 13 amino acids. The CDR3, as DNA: TGTGCCAGCTCACCTGAACAGGGCCTTGAGCAGTACTTC. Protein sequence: CASSPEQGLEQYF.

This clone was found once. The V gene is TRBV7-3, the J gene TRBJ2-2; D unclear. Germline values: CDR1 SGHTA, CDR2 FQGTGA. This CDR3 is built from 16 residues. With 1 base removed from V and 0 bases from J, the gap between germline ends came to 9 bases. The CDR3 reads CASSLNPGSNTGELFF. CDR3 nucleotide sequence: TGTGCCAGCAGCTTAAATCCGGGTTCGAACACCGGGGAGCTGTTTTTT.

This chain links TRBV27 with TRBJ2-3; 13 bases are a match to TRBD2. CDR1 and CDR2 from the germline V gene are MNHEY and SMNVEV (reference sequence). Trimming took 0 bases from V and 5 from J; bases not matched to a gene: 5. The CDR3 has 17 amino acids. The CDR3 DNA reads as TGTGCCAGCAGTTTATCAGTGGGACTAGCGGGGCTAGATACGCAGTATTTT. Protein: CASSLSVGLAGLDTQYF.

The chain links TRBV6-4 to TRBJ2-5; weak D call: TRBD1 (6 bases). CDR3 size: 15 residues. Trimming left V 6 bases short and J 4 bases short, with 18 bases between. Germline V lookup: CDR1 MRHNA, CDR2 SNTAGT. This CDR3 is CASRGAGPRGETQYF. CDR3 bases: TGTGCCAGCAGGGGGGCAGGACCCCGGGGAGAGACCCAGTACTTC.

This CDR3 reads CASSRDRGGAGYSNEQFF. The CDR3 nucleotides are TGTGCCAGCAGCAGAGACAGGGGAGGAGCGGGATATAGCAATGAGCAGTTCTTC. This rearrangement joins TRBV6-2 or TRBV6-3 to TRBJ2-1; D possibly corresponds to TRBD1 (8 bases). Trimming took 6 bases from V and 6 from J, leaving 27 bases between them. Germline CDR1 reads MNHEY; CDR2 reads SVGEGT. The CDR3 contains 18 residues.

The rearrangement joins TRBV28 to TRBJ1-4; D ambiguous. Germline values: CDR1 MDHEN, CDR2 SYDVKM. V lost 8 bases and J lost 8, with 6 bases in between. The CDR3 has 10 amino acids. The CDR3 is CASQREKLFF. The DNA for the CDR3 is TGTGCCAGCCAGAGGGAAAAACTGTTTTTT. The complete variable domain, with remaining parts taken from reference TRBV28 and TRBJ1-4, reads DVKVTQSSRYLVKRTGEKVFLECVQDMDHENMFWYRQDPGLGLRLIYFSYDVKMKEKGDIPEGYSVSREKKERFSLILESASTNQTSMYLCASQREKLFFGSGTQLSVL.

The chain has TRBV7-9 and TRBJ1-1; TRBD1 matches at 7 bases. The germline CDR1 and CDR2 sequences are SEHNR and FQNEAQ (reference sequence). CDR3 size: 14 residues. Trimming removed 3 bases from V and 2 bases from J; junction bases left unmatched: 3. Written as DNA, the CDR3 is TGTGCCAGCAGCTTTCAGGGGGGCAACACTGAAGCTTTCTTT. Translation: CASSFQGGNTEAFF.

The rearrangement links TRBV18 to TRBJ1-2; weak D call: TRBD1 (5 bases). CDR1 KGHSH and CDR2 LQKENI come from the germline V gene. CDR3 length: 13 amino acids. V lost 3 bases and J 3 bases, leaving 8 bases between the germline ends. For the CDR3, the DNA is TGTGCCAGCTCACCGGAGGGGTACTATGGCTACACCTTC. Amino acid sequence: CASSPEGYYGYTF.

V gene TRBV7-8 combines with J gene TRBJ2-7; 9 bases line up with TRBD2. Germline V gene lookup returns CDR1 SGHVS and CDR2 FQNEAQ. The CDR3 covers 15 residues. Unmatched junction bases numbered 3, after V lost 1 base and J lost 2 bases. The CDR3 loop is CASSLGSSGTYEQYV. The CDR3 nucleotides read TGTGCCAGCAGCTTAGGCTCTAGCGGGACCTACGAGCAGTACGTC.

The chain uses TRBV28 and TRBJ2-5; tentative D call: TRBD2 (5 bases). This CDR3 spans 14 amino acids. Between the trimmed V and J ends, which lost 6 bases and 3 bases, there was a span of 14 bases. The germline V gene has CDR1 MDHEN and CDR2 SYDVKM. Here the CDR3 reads CASSPGGPEETQYF. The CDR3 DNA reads TGTGCCAGCAGCCCTGGCGGGCCGGAAGAGACCCAGTACTTC.

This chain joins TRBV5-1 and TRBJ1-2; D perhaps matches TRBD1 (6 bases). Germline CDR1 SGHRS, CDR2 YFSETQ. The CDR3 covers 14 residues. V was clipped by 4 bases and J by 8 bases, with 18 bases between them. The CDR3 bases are TGCGCCAGCAGCCCCCACCAGACAGGTGACGGCTACACCTTC. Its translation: CASSPHQTGDGYTF.

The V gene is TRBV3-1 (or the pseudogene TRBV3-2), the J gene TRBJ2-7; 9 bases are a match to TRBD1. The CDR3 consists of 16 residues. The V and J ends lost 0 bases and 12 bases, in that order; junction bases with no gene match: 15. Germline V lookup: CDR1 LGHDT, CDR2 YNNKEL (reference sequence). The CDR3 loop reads CASSQDRGQGHTRVYF. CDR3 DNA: TGTGCCAGCAGCCAAGATAGGGGACAGGGCCATACTCGTGTGTACTTC.

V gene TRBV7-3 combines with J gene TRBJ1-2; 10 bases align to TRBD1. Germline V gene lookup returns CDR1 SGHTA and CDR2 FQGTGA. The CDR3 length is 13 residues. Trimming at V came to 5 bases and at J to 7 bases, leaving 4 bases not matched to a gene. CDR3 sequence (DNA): TGTGCCAGCAGCACCGGGACAGGGGCTGGCTACACCTTC. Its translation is CASSTGTGAGYTF. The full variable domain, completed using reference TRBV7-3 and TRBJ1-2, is GAGVSQTPSNKVTEKGKYVELRCDPISGHTALYWYRQSLGQGPEFLIYFQGTGAADDSGLPNDRFFAVRPEGSVSTLKIQRTERGDSAVYLCASSTGTGAGYTFGSGTRLTVV.